The T cell receptor (beta chain) described here comes from a study of cytomegalovirus exposure and HLA in healthy donors. The study, taken as a whole, reports: Being productive about 87% or about 30% of the time was typical of most TCR beta V segments in an earlier analysis.

This clone was recorded once. Its antigen is undetermined. The PCR had 60 Vbeta and 13 Jbeta primers. Profiled with immunoSEQ multiplex PCR; TCRdb holds only in-frame clones, not every one. The table records around 190,000 clones, 65% to 85% of them present only once. These donors counted as nominally healthy when sampled, but unrecorded immune exposures were likely. Trimming cost V 3 bases and J 3 bases, with 5 bases left between them. This CDR3 contains 11 residues. Germline lookup yields CDR1 SQVTM and CDR2 ANQGSEA. This chain connects TRBV29-1 to TRBJ1-1; D is ambiguous. The sequenced material came from PBMCs. This receptor was taken from a female donor in good health and CMV-seronegative. This chain's CDR3 is CSVDPDTEAFF. CDR3 DNA: TGCAGCGTTGATCCCGACACTGAAGCTTTCTTT.